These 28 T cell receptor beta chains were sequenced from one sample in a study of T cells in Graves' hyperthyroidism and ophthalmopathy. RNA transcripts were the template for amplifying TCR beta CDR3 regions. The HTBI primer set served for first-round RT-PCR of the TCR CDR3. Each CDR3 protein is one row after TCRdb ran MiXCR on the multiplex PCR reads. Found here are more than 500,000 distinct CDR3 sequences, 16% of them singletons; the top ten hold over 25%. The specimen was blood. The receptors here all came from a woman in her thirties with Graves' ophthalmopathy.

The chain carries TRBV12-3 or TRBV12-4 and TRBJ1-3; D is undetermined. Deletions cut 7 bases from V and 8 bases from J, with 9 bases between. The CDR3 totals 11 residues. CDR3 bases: TGTGCCAGCACCTCCGGGGACACCATATATTTT. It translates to CASTSGDTIYF.

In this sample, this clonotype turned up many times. The chain's CDR3 is CASSLDRGQGGYTF. The CDR3 DNA sequence: TGTGCCAGCAGTTTGGACAGGGGGCAAGGCGGCTACACCTTC. The chain is built from TRBV12-3 or TRBV12-4 and TRBJ1-2; TRBD1 agrees at 11 bases. The CDR3 is 14 amino acids. After removal of 3 bases from V and 8 bases from J, the junction contained 5 bases not matched to a gene.

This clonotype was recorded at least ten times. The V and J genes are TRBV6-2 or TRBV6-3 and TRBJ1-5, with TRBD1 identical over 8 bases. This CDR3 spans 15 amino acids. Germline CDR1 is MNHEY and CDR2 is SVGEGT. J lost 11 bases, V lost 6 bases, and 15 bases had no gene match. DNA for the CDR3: TGTGCCAGCAGCAACTCCGGGACAGGAATTCGGGCCCAGCATTTT. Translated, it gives CASSNSGTGIRAQHF.

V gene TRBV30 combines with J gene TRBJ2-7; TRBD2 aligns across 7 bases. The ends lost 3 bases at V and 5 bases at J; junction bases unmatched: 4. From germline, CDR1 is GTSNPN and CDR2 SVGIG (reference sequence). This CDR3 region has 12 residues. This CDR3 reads CAWSGAGDEQYF. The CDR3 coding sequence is TGTGCCTGGAGCGGGGCGGGGGACGAGCAGTACTTC.

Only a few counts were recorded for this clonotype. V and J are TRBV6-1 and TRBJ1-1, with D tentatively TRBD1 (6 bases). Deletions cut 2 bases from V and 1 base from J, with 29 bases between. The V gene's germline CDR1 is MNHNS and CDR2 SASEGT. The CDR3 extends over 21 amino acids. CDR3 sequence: CASSERDARGGGRGGNTEAFF. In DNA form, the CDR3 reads TGTGCCAGCAGTGAACGTGATGCCCGGGGTGGGGGGCGCGGGGGGAACACTGAAGCTTTCTTT.

CDR3: CATWIGLAGGSNTGELFF. CDR3 in DNA: TGTGCCACCTGGATCGGACTAGCGGGAGGTTCGAACACCGGGGAGCTGTTTTTT. V usage is TRBV7-9 and J usage is TRBJ2-2, with TRBD2 identical over 14 bases. The germline V gene encodes CDR1 SEHNR and CDR2 FQNEAQ (reference sequence). This CDR3 has 18 residues. The J segment lost 0 bases and the V segment lost 10 bases, leaving 10 bases of the junction unmatched.

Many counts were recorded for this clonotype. CDR3 DNA: TGCGCCAGCAGCCGAGGGACATCAAAGGCGGAGACCCAGTACTTC. It translates to CASSRGTSKAETQYF. The chain couples TRBV4-3 to TRBJ2-5, with D tentatively TRBD1 (6 bases). Looked up from germline, CDR1 is LGHNA and CDR2 is YSLEER. The CDR3 loop spans 15 amino acids. Trimming removed 4 bases from V and 5 bases from J, with 17 bases in between.

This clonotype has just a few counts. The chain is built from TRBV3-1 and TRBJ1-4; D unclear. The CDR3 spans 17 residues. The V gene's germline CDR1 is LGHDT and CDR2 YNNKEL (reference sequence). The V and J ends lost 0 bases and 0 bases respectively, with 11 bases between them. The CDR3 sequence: CASSQDPRIATNEKLFF. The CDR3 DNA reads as TGTGCCAGCAGCCAAGATCCTCGTATTGCAACTAATGAAAAACTGTTTTTT.

The CDR3 DNA reads TGTGCCAGCAGCGGTCCGGGAGCCGAGCAGTACTTC. It yields the protein CASSGPGAEQYF. The chain joins TRBV9 to TRBJ2-7, with D possibly matching TRBD2 (6 bases). This CDR3 comprises 12 residues. Germline loops: CDR1 SGDLS, CDR2 YYNGEE. Trimming took 3 bases from V and 6 from J, leaving 10 bases between them. Based on the CDR3 plus reference TRBV9 and TRBJ2-7, the full variable domain is DSGVTQTPKHLITATGQRVTLRCSPRSGDLSVYWYQQSLDQGLQFLIQYYNGEERAKGNILERFSAQQFPDLHSELNLSSLELGDSALYFCASSGPGAEQYFGPGTRLTVT.

The CDR3 protein is CASSQGISTGEAFTGELFF. The CDR3 region has the DNA TGCGCCAGCAGCCAAGGAATATCTACCGGGGAGGCCTTCACCGGGGAGCTGTTTTTT. The rearrangement uses TRBV4-3 and TRBJ2-2, with a possible D match to TRBD2 (6 bases). This CDR3 comprises 19 residues. Trimming shortened V by 1 base and J by 4 bases, and 22 bases separated the two germline ends. Germline-derived CDR1 and CDR2 are LGHNA and YSLEER.

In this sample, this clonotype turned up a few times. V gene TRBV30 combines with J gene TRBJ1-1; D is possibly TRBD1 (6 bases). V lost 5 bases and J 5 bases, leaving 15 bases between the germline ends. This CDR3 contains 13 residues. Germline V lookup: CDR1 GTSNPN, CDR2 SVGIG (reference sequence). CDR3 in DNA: TGTGCCTGGCTACAGGGAGAATCAACTGAAGCTTTCTTT. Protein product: CAWLQGESTEAFF.

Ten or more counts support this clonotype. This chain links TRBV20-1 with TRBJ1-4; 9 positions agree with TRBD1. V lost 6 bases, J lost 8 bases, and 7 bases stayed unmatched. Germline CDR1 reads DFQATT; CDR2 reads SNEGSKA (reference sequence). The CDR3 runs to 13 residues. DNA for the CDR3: TGCAGTGCAGACAGGGGGGTACGGGAAAAACTGTTTTTT. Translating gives CSADRGVREKLFF.

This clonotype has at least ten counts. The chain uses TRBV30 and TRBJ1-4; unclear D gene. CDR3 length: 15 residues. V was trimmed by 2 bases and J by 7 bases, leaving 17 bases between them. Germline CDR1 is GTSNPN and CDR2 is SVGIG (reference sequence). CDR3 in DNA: TGTGCCTGGAGTCCCGAACTTCGTCGGGGTGAAAAACTGTTTTTT. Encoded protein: CAWSPELRRGEKLFF.

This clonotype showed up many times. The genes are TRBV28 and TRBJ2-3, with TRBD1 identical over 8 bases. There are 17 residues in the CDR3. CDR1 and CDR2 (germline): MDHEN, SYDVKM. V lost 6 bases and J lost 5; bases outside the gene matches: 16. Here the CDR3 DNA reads TGTGCCAGCAGCATCCCTATTGACGGGACAGGCGTAGATACGCAGTATTTT. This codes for CASSIPIDGTGVDTQYF.

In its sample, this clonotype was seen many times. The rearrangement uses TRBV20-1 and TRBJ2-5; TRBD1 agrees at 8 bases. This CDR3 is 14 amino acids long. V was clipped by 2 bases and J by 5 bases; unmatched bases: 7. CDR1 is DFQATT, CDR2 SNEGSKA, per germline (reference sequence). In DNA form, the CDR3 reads TGCAGTGCTAGACCACCGACAGGGGCCGAGACCCAGTACTTC. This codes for CSARPPTGAETQYF.

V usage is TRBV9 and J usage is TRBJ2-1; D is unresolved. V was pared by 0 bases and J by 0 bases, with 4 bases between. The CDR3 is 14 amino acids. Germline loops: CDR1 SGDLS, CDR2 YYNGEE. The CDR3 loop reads CASSVADSYNEQFF. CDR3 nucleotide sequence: TGTGCCAGCAGCGTAGCGGACTCCTACAATGAGCAGTTCTTC. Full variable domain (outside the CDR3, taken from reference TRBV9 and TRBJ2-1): DSGVTQTPKHLITATGQRVTLRCSPRSGDLSVYWYQQSLDQGLQFLIQYYNGEERAKGNILERFSAQQFPDLHSELNLSSLELGDSALYFCASSVADSYNEQFFGPGTRLTVL.

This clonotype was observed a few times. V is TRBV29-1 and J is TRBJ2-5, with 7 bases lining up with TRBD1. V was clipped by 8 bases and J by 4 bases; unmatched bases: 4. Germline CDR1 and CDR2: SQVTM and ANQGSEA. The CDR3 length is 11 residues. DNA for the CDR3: TGCAGCATTACAGGGGTAGAGACCCAGTACTTC. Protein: CSITGVETQYF.

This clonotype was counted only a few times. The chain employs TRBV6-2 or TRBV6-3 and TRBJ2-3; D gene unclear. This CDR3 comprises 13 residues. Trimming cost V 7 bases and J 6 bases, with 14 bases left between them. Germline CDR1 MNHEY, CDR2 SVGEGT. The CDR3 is CASKDQRWDTQYF. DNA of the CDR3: TGTGCCAGCAAGGACCAGCGATGGGATACGCAGTATTTT.

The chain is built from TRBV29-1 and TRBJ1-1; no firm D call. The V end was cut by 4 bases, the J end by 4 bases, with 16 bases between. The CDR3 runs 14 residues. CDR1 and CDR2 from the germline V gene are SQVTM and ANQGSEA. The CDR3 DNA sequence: TGCAGCGTTGGGAGGAAGGGTTGGAGCACTGAAGCTTTCTTT. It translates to CSVGRKGWSTEAFF.

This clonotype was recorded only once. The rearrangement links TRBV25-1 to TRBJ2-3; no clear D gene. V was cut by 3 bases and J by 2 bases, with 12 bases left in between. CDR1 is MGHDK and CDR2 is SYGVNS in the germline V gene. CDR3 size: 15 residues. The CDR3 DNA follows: TGTGCCAGCAGTGACAGTAGGGTGAACACAGATACGCAGTATTTT. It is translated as CASSDSRVNTDTQYF.

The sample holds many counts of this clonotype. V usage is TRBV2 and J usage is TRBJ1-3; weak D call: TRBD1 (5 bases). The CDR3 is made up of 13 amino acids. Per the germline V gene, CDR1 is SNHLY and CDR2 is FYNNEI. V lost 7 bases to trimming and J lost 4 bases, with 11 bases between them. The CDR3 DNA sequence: TGTGCCAGCACCCAAGACAGAGGAAACACCATATATTTT. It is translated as CASTQDRGNTIYF.

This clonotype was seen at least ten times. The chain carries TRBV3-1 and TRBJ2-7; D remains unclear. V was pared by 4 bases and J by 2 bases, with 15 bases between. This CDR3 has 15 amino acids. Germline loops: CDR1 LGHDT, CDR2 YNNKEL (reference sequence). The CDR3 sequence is CASSLLYRKAYEQYF. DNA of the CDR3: TGTGCCAGCAGCCTATTATACCGGAAGGCCTACGAGCAGTACTTC.

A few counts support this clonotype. The CDR3 loop is CATSDPWTGLGGETQYF. CDR3 sequence (DNA): TGTGCCACCAGTGATCCCTGGACAGGGCTCGGCGGGGAGACCCAGTACTTC. The chain recombines TRBV24-1 with TRBJ2-5, with TRBD1 identical over 8 bases. Germline V lookup: CDR1 KGHDR, CDR2 SFDVKD. V was clipped by 3 bases and J by 5 bases; unmatched bases: 13. The CDR3 length is 17 residues.

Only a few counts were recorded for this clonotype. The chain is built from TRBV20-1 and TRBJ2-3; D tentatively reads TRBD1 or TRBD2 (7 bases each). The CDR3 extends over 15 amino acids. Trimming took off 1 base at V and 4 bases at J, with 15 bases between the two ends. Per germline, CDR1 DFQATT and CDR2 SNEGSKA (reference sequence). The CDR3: CSARVWEGAADTQYF. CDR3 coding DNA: TGCAGTGCTAGAGTATGGGAGGGGGCGGCAGATACGCAGTATTTT.

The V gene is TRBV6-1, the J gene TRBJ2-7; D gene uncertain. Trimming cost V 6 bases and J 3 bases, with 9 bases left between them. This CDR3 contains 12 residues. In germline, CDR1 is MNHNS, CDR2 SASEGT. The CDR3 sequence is CASRYPGYEQYF. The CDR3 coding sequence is TGTGCCAGCAGATATCCCGGCTACGAGCAGTACTTC.

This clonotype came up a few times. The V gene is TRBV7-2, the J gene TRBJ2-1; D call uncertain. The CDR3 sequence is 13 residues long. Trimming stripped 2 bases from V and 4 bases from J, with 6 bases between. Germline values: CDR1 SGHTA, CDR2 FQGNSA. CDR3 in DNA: TGTGCCAGCAGCTTAATACGTTACAATGAGCAGTTCTTC. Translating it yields CASSLIRYNEQFF.

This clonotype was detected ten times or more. The DNA of the CDR3 is TGTGCCAGCTCTTCCTCCGGACAGGGGGCGAATCGGCAGTTCTTC. As protein: CASSSSGQGANRQFF. The chain has TRBV18 and TRBJ2-1; 11 positions agree with TRBD1. From germline, CDR1 is KGHSH and CDR2 LQKENI. With 6 bases clipped from V and 12 bases from J, the junction kept 13 bases outside the gene matches. This CDR3 spans 15 amino acids.

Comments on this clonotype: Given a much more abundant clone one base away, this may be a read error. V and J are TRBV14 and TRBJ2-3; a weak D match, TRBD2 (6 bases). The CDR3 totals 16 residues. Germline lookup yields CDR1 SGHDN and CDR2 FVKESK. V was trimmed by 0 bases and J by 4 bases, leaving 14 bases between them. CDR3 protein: CASSQERIGSSDTQYF. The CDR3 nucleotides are TGTGCCAGCAGCCAAGAACGGATCGGGAGCTCAGATACGCAGTATTTT.